This T cell receptor (beta chain) comes out of a study of T cells in Graves' hyperthyroidism and ophthalmopathy. CDR3 length equals 13 residues. Germline lookup yields CDR1 MNHEY and CDR2 SVGAGI. This clonotype was counted a single time. An end of the junction does not agree with germline; a read error may underlie this. The source material, RNA transcripts, was used to amplify TCR beta CDR3 regions. First-round RT-PCR of the TCR CDR3 relied on the HTBI primer set. TCRdb re-derived calls from the multiplex PCR reads in MiXCR, one entry per CDR3 protein. The sample includes approximately 600,000 distinct CDR3 sequences, 16% of them seen just once.

The chain couples TRBV6-5 to TRBJ2-7; D uncertain. The receptor comes from a woman between 25 and 40 years old with Graves' hyperthyroidism. Sequenced material: blood. CDR3 sequence (DNA): TGTGCCGGCAGTTACTCCGGACGTGACGAGCAGTACTTC. As protein: CAGSYSGRDEQYF.